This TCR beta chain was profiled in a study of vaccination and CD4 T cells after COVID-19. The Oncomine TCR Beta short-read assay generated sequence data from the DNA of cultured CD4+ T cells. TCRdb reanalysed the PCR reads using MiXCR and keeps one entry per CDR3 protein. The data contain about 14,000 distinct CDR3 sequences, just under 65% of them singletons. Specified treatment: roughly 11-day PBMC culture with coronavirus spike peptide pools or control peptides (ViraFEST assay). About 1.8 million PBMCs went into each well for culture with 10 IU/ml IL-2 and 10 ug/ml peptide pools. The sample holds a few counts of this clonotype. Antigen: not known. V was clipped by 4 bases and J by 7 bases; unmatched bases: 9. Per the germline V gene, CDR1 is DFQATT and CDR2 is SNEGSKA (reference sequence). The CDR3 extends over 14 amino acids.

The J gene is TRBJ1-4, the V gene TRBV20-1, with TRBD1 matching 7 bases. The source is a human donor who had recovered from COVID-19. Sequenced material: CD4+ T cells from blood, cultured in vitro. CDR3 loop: CSAKKTGPGEKLFF. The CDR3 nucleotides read TGCAGTGCTAAGAAGACAGGGCCGGGTGAAAAACTGTTTTTT.